This record looks at one T cell receptor (beta chain) sequence and its context. This entry is derived from a study of blood T cell repertoires in COVID-19. Germline loops: CDR1 SGHNT, CDR2 YYREEE (reference sequence). This CDR3 spans 14 amino acids. Trimming took off 5 bases at V and 2 bases at J, with 11 bases between the two ends. Everyone who took part was about 18 to 90 years old, and they came from 24 US areas. This table comes from immunoSEQ multiplex PCR, and its TCRdb copy is limited to in-frame clones, with some not included. This repertoire shows about 200,000 clones, roughly 84% found once; its top ten account for 3% to 3.5%.

The sequence derives from a woman aged 30 to 39 who had been exposed to COVID-19. The sequenced sample was PBMCs or T cells enriched from blood (not recorded which). The chain recombines TRBV5-4 with TRBJ1-3; D unresolved. In DNA, the CDR3 is TGTGCCAGCAGATCCGACAAGACTGGAAACACCATATATTTT. Translating it yields CASRSDKTGNTIYF.